This T cell receptor beta chain was profiled in a study of post-analysis software for immune sequencing data. Prepared TCR beta cDNA libraries contained unique molecular identifiers. TCRdb re-called the PCR reads with MiXCR, one entry per CDR3 protein. The data show hundreds of thousands of distinct CDR3 sequences, 44% seen once. The table lists this clonotype with many counts. This TCR derives from a girl aged 10 to 17 with multiple sclerosis. Sequenced material: blood.

The CDR3 nucleotides are TGTGCCAGCAGTTTTTCAGAGACCCAGTACTTC. Protein: CASSFSETQYF. The J gene is TRBJ2-5, the V gene TRBV12-3 or TRBV12-4, with D uncertain. The CDR3 spans 11 residues. The V end lost 3 bases, the J end lost 4 bases, and 3 bases lay between the germline ends.